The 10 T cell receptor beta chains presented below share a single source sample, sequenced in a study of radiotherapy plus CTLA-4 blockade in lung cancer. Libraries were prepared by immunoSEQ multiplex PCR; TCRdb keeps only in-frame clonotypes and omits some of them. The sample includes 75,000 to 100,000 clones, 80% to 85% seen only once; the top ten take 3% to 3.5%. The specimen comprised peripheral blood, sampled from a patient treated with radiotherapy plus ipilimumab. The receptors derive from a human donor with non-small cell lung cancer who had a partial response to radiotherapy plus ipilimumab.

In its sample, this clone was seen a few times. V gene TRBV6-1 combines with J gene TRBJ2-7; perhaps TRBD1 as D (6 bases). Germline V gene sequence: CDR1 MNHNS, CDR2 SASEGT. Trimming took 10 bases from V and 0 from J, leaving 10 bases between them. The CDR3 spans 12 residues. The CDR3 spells CATTGISYEQYF. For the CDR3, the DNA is TGTGCCACGACAGGTATCTCCTACGAGCAGTACTTC.

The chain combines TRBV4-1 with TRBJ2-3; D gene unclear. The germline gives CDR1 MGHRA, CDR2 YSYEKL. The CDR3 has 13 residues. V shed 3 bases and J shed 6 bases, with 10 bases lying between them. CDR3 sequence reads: CASSHGTEDTQYF. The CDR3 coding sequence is TGCGCCAGCAGCCATGGCACAGAGGATACGCAGTATTTT.

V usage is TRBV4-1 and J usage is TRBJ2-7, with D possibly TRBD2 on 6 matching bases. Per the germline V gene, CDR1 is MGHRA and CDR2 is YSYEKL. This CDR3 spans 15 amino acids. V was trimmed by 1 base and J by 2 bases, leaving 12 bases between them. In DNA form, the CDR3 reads TGCGCCAGCAGCCAAGTAGTTAGCGGACCCTACGAGCAGTACTTC. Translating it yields CASSQVVSGPYEQYF.

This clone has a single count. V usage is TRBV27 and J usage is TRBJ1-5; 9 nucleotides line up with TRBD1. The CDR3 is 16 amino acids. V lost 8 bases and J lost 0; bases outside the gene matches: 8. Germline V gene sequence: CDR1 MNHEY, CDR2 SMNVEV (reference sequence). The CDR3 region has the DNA TGTGCCAGCGGAACACAGGGGGCAGTTAGCAATCAGCCCCAGCATTTT. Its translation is CASGTQGAVSNQPQHF.

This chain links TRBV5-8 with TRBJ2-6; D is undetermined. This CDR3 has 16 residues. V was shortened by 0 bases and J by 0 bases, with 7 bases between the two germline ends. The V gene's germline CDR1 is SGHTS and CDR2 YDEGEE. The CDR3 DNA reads TGTGCCAGCAGCTTGGACTTTAGCTCTGGGGCCAACGTCCTGACTTTC. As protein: CASSLDFSSGANVLTF.

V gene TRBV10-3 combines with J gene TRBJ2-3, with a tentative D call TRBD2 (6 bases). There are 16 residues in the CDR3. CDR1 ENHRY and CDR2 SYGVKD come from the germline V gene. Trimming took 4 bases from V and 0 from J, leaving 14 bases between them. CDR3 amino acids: CAISAGVRDSTDTQYF. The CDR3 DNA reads TGTGCCATCAGTGCCGGGGTGCGGGATAGCACAGATACGCAGTATTTT.

CDR3 protein: CASSLKGQHPDTQYF. CDR3 DNA sequence: TGCGCCAGCAGCTTGAAAGGACAGCATCCAGATACGCAGTATTTT. The chain recombines TRBV5-1 with TRBJ2-3; possible D gene TRBD1, 6 bases. The CDR3 spans 15 residues. Germline lookup yields CDR1 SGHRS and CDR2 YFSETQ. V gave up 1 base and J gave up 4 bases, with 13 bases separating them.

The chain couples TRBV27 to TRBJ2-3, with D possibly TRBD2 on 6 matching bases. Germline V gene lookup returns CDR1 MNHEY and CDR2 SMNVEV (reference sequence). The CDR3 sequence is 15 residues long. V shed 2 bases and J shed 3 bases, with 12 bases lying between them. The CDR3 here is CASSLRGRQTDTQYF. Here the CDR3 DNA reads TGTGCCAGCAGTTTACGGGGGAGGCAAACAGATACGCAGTATTTT.

As DNA, the CDR3 is TGTGCCATCAGTGAGTCCAGGGAAAGGAATCAGCCCCAGCATTTT. As protein: CAISESRERNQPQHF. The V gene is TRBV10-3, the J gene TRBJ1-5; possible D gene TRBD1, 5 bases. The germline V gene encodes CDR1 ENHRY and CDR2 SYGVKD. V lost 0 bases, J lost 4 bases, and 10 bases lay in between. The CDR3 has 15 amino acids.

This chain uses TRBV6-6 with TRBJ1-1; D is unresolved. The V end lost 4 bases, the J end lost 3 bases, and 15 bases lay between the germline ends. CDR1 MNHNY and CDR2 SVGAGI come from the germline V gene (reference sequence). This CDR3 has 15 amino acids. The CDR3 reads CASSSTARGYTEAFF. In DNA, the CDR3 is TGTGCCAGCAGTTCTACTGCCCGGGGATACACTGAAGCTTTCTTT.